Listed below are T cell receptor beta chains from one sample, sequenced in a study of ipilimumab plus nivolumab after autologous stem cell transplantation. Assay: immunoSEQ multiplex PCR; the TCRdb copy retains only in-frame clones and omits some. The profile covers about 17,000 clones, with under 85% appearing a single time and about 40% taken by the ten largest. Sequences were derived from PBMCs, sampled in a trial of ipilimumab plus nivolumab as post-transplant consolidation. These receptors all stem from a male donor with diffuse large B-cell lymphoma. CDR3s include the opening cysteine and the closing phenylalanine or tryptophan. Each record gives: D gene, J gene, clone size, V gene, CDR3 protein, CDR3 DNA. D genes are given only for firm matches. Not every row has a clone size; where given, it reads once, few, many or a size class.

TRBD1 | TRBJ1-4 | NA | TRBV14 | CASSLRGTGGKLFF | TGTGCCAGCAGCCTTCGTGGGACAGGGGGAAAACTGTTTTTT
TRBD2 | TRBJ2-5 | NA | TRBV9 | CASRPRTRSRETQYF | TGTGCCAGCAGGCCTAGGACTAGGTCGAGGGAGACCCAGTACTTC
NA | TRBJ2-5 | once | TRBV28 | CASRERAYQETQYF | TGTGCCAGCCGGGAGCGGGCGTACCAAGAGACCCAGTACTTC
NA | TRBJ2-2 | NA | TRBV4-1 | CASSQVLAGRAGELFF | TGCGCCAGCAGCCAAGTTTTGGCAGGGCGCGCCGGGGAGCTGTTTTTT
TRBD2 | TRBJ2-2 | NA | TRBV5-1 | CASSLETPGGGAWTGELFF | TGCGCCAGCAGCTTGGAAACACCCGGCGGGGGGGCGTGGACCGGGGAGCTGTTTTTT
NA | TRBJ2-2 | NA | TRBV19 | CASSYLTGRGTGELFF | TGTGCCAGTAGTTATTTAACAGGGAGGGGGACCGGGGAGCTGTTTTTT
TRBD1 | TRBJ1-2 | NA | TRBV5-1 | CASSYTGADYGYTF | TGCGCCAGCAGCTATACAGGGGCGGACTATGGCTACACCTTC
NA | TRBJ2-3 | NA | TRBV2 | CAISDLPPDTQYF | TGTGCCATTTCGGACTTGCCCCCAGATACGCAGTATTTT
TRBD1 | TRBJ2-3 | NA | TRBV18 | CASSARTGGEDTQYF | TGTGCCAGCTCAGCCCGGACAGGGGGGGAAGATACGCAGTATTTT
TRBD1 | TRBJ1-1 | NA | TRBV7-3 | CASSLGTGANTEAFF | TGTGCCAGCAGCTTAGGGACAGGAGCGAACACTGAAGCTTTCTTT
NA | TRBJ1-2 | NA | TRBV19 | CASMWDAGYGYTF | TGTGCCAGTATGTGGGACGCTGGCTATGGCTACACCTTC
TRBD2 | TRBJ2-7 | NA | TRBV30 | CAWSVGGDEQYF | TGTGCCTGGAGTGTCGGGGGGGACGAGCAGTACTTC
TRBD2 | TRBJ2-3 | once | TRBV11-3 | CASSPWTSADTQYF | TGTGCCAGCAGCCCCTGGACTAGCGCAGATACGCAGTATTTT
NA | TRBJ1-2 | NA | TRBV5-4 | CASSGIYSNYGYTF | TGTGCCAGCAGCGGGATTTATTCTAACTATGGCTACACCTTC
NA | TRBJ2-5 | NA | TRBV5-1 | CASSLGRGPAQETQYF | TGCGCCAGCAGCTTGGGGAGGGGCCCCGCCCAAGAGACCCAGTACTTC
NA | TRBJ1-4 | NA | TRBV6-6 | CASSPRGGRAEKLFF | TGTGCCAGCAGTCCCCGTGGGGGGCGAGCGGAAAAACTGTTTTTT
TRBD2 | TRBJ2-1 | NA | TRBV18 | CAGGTSGRDEQFF | TGTGCCGGCGGGACTAGCGGGAGAGATGAGCAGTTCTTC
TRBD2 | TRBJ2-1 | NA | TRBV9 | CASSPRGVYNEQFF | TGTGCCAGCAGCCCGCGGGGGGTCTACAATGAGCAGTTCTTC
TRBD1 | TRBJ2-1 | NA | TRBV27 | CASSLPTGGGEQFF | TGTGCCAGCAGTTTACCGACAGGGGGCGGTGAGCAGTTCTTC
NA | TRBJ2-1 | NA | TRBV4-2 | CASSLGSLVGTEQFF | TGTGCCAGCAGCCTGGGAAGTTTAGTAGGCACGGAGCAGTTCTTC
TRBD1 | TRBJ1-1 | NA | TRBV2 | CASSLDRVTEAFF | TGTGCCAGCAGTCTGGACAGGGTTACTGAAGCTTTCTTT
TRBD2 | TRBJ2-1 | NA | TRBV5-1 | CASKSREENNEQFF | TGCGCCAGCAAAAGCCGGGAGGAGAACAATGAGCAGTTCTTC
NA | TRBJ1-5 | NA | TRBV7-2 | CASSLRGSAQPQHF | TGTGCCAGCAGCTTGAGGGGGTCCGCTCAGCCCCAGCATTTT
NA | TRBJ1-4 | NA | TRBV7-9 | CASSLGSRSTNEKLFF | TGTGCCAGCAGCTTAGGTAGCAGATCAACTAATGAAAAACTGTTTTTT
NA | TRBJ2-1 | few | TRBV7-9 | CASSRQGMSNEQFF | TGTGCCAGCAGCCGTCAGGGGATGAGCAATGAGCAGTTCTTC
TRBD1 | TRBJ2-5 | NA | TRBV6-1 | CASSNRGETQYF | TGTGCCAGCAGTAACAGGGGGGAGACCCAGTACTTC
NA | TRBJ2-2 | large | TRBV4-1 | CASSHQGGELFF | TGCGCCAGCAGCCACCAAGGGGGGGAGCTGTTTTTT
NA | TRBJ2-3 | NA | TRBV11-1 | CASSLDGSRGTQYF | TGTGCCAGCAGCTTAGACGGCTCCCGCGGTACGCAGTATTTT
NA | TRBJ1-1 | NA | TRBV11-2 | CASSLDAGRRTEAFF | TGTGCCAGCAGCTTAGATGCAGGGAGAAGGACTGAAGCTTTCTTT
NA | TRBJ2-7 | NA | TRBV11-2 | CASSPRDGAYEQYF | TGTGCCAGCAGCCCCCGGGACGGAGCCTACGAGCAGTACTTC
TRBD2 | TRBJ2-1 | NA | TRBV29-1 | CSVEGTSGRNNEQFF | TGCAGCGTTGAAGGAACTAGCGGGAGAAACAATGAGCAGTTCTTC
NA | TRBJ1-1 | NA | TRBV6-6 | CASTKTGASEAFF | TGTGCCAGCACCAAGACCGGGGCGTCCGAAGCTTTCTTT
NA | TRBJ1-2 | NA | TRBV19 | CASSIHTLAGYTF | TGTGCCAGTAGTATCCACACCTTGGCTGGCTACACCTTC
NA | TRBJ1-4 | NA | TRBV5-4 | CASSLQGLTNEKLFF | TGTGCCAGCAGCTTACAGGGCCTAACTAATGAAAAACTGTTTTTT
NA | TRBJ2-3 | NA | TRBV7-3 | CASSLGVLLQNTTDTQYF | TGTGCCAGCAGCTTAGGGGTCTTGTTGCAGAATACCACAGATACGCAGTATTTT
NA | TRBJ2-1 | NA | TRBV5-8 | CASSPDTNNEQFF | TGTGCCAGCAGCCCGGACACAAACAATGAGCAGTTCTTC
NA | TRBJ2-2 | NA | TRBV5-1 | CASSPRGQTNTGELFF | TGCGCCAGCAGCCCCCGTGGACAGACGAACACCGGGGAGCTGTTTTTT
NA | TRBJ2-2 | NA | TRBV30 | CAWSVGLLVGTVLTGELFF | TGTGCCTGGAGTGTAGGGTTATTGGTAGGGACTGTTCTCACCGGGGAGCTGTTTTTT
NA | TRBJ1-1 | NA | TRBV5-1 | CASSSGGNFLNTEAFF | TGCGCCAGCAGCTCCGGGGGAAACTTTCTGAACACTGAAGCTTTCTTT
TRBD1 | TRBJ1-5 | NA | TRBV6-1 | CASSGRDRSDQPQHF | TGTGCCAGCAGTGGCCGGGACAGGAGTGATCAGCCCCAGCATTTT
TRBD2 | TRBJ2-5 | NA | TRBV18 | CASSILAGGRETQYF | TGTGCCAGCTCAATACTAGCGGGAGGGCGAGAGACCCAGTACTTC
NA | TRBJ2-5 | NA | TRBV5-1 | CASSGLAEQETQYF | TGCGCCAGCAGCGGGTTAGCGGAGCAAGAGACCCAGTACTTC
NA | TRBJ1-1 | NA | TRBV5-4 | CASSLVAGNTEAFF | TGTGCCAGCAGCTTGGTTGCGGGGAACACTGAAGCTTTCTTT
TRBD1 | TRBJ2-2 | NA | TRBV5-4 | CASSSRQGLNTGELFF | TGTGCCAGCAGCTCTCGACAGGGGCTAAACACCGGGGAGCTGTTTTTT
NA | TRBJ2-7 | NA | TRBV12-5 | CASANSQLGRFSYEQYF | TGTGCTAGTGCCAACTCACAACTGGGTCGGTTCTCCTACGAGCAGTACTTC
TRBD2 | TRBJ2-3 | NA | TRBV15 | CATSRARGADTQYF | TGTGCCACCAGCAGAGCCCGGGGGGCAGATACGCAGTATTTT
NA | TRBJ2-2 | NA | TRBV2 | CASRTYTGELFF | TGTGCCAGCAGGACCTACACCGGGGAGCTGTTTTTT
TRBD1 | TRBJ1-6 | once | TRBV6-6 | CASTSGGGDSPLHF | TGTGCCAGCACCTCAGGGGGAGGGGATTCACCCCTCCACTTT
NA | TRBJ1-5 | NA | TRBV18 | CASSPMGEPQHF | TGTGCCAGCTCACCAATGGGGGAGCCCCAGCATTTT